This TCR beta chain was profiled in a study of human T cells and chemical hapten exposure. About the research overall: Mainly, slight library volume differences in the pool made TCR yields vary. Study-wide results and caveats: In comparison with controls, expanded TCRs gave rise to a significantly larger number of large CDR3 similarity clusters.

The library put unique molecular identifiers onto individual cDNA molecules. As handled by the study authors: Some 100,000 TCRs per sample was the median, with a range of about 20,000 to 690,600. MiXCR, applied by TCRdb to the RACE reads, yields one record per CDR3 protein. These V and J calls are TCRdb output, not the study's own analysis. This table has approximately 41,000 distinct CDR3 sequences, 9.5% appearing once. Documented time point: patch test 3, about 24 weeks after DPC sensitization. Specified treatment: therapeutic diphenylcyclopropenone sensitization with weekly scalp DPC. The study extracted total RNA from unfractionated whole blood. This clonotype was seen many times. The antigen remains undetermined. Germline CDR1 and CDR2: SGHNT and YYREEE (reference sequence). The CDR3 spans 15 residues. J was trimmed by 5 bases and V by 4 bases; bases with no gene match: 11.

The chain employs TRBV5-4 and TRBJ1-2; 7 bases agree with TRBD1. This sequence originates from a man between 45 and 60 years old with alopecia areata. Some clones in this sample may be carry-over from other donors' samples. This specimen consisted of whole blood, obtained in connection with sensitization to the hapten diphenylcyclopropenone (DPC). DNA of the CDR3: TGTGCCAGCAGCAGGACAGGAAGCCGTGGATATGGCTACACCTTC. Protein sequence: CASSRTGSRGYGYTF.